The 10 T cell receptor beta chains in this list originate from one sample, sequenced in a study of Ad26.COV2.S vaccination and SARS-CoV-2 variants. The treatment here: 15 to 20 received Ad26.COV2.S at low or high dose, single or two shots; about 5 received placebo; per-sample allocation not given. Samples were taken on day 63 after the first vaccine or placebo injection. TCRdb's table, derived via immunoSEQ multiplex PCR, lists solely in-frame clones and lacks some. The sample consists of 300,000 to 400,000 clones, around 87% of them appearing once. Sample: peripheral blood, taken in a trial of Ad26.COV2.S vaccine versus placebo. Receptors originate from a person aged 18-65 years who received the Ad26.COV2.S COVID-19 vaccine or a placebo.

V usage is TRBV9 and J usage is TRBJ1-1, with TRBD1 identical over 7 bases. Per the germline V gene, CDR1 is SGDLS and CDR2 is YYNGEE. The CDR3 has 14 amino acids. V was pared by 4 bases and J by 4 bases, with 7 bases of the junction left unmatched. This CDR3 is CASSRGGASTEAFF. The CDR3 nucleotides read TGTGCCAGCAGCCGAGGGGGCGCGAGCACTGAAGCTTTCTTT. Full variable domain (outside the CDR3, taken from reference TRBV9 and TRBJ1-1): DSGVTQTPKHLITATGQRVTLRCSPRSGDLSVYWYQQSLDQGLQFLIQYYNGEERAKGNILERFSAQQFPDLHSELNLSSLELGDSALYFCASSRGGASTEAFFGQGTRLTVV.

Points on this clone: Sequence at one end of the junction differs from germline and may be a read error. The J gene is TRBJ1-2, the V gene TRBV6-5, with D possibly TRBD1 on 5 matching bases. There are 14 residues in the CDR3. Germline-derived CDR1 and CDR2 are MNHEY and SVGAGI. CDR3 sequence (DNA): TGTGCCAGCAGTTACTCGGGGGAACTCTATGCGGGTGCCTTC. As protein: CASSYSGELYAGAF.

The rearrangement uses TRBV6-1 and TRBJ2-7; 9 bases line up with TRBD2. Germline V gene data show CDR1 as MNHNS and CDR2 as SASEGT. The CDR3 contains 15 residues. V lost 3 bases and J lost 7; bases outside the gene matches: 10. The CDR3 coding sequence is TGTGCCAGCAGTGATATAGCGGGGGCCCCGGGAGAGCAGTACTTC. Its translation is CASSDIAGAPGEQYF.

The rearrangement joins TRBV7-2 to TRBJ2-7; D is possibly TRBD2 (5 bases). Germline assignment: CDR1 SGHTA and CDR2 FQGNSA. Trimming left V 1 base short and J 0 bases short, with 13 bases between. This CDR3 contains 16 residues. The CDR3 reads CASSLGSGSSSYEQYF. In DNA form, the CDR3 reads TGTGCCAGCAGCTTAGGCTCTGGGAGCAGCTCCTACGAGCAGTACTTC.

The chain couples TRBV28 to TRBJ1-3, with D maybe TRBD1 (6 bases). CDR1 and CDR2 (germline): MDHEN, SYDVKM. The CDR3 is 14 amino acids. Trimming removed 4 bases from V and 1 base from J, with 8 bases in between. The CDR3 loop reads CASSWQGSGNTIYF. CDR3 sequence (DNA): TGTGCCAGCAGTTGGCAGGGGTCTGGAAACACCATATATTTT.

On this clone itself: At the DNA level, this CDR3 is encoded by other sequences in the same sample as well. CDR3: CASSEEETQYF. DNA for the CDR3: TGTGCCAGCAGTGAAGAAGAGACCCAGTACTTC. V gene TRBV2 combines with J gene TRBJ2-5; D remains unclear. The length of the CDR3 is 11 residues. Trimming removed 1 base from V and 3 bases from J, with 0 bases in between. Germline lookup yields CDR1 SNHLY and CDR2 FYNNEI.

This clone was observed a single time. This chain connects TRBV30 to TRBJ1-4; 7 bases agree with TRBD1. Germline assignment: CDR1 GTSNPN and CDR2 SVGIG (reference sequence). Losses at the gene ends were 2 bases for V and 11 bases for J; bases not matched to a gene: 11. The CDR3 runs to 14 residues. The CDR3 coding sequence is TGTGCCTGGAGTCACAGTGACAGGGCATGGAAACTGTTTTTT. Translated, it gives CAWSHSDRAWKLFF.

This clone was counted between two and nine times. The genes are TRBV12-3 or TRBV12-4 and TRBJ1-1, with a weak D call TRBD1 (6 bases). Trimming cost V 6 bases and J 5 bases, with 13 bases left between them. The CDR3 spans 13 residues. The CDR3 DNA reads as TGTGCCAGCAGCACAGGGAGGATGACTGAAGCTTTCTTT. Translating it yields CASSTGRMTEAFF.

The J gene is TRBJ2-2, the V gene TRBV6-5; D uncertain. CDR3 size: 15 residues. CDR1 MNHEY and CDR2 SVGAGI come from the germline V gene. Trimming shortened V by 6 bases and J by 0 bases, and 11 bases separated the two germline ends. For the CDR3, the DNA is TGTGCCAGCAGCCTACACTGGGCGAACACCGGGGAGCTGTTTTTT. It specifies CASSLHWANTGELFF.

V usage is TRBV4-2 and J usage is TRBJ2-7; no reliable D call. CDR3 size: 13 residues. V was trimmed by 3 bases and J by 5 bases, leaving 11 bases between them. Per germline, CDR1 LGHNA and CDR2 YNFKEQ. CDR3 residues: CASSHPTRDEQYF. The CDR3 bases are TGTGCCAGCAGCCATCCCACCCGGGACGAGCAGTACTTC.